Presented here are 10 T cell receptor beta chains from one specimen sequenced in a study of blood T cells in healthy people across ages. The use of a sample-barcoded 5' primer and a J-beta primer mix characterized a second PCR of roughly 6 to 11 cycles. TCRdb re-called the 5' RACE reads through MiXCR, storing one row per CDR3 protein. This sample carries approximately 960,000 distinct CDR3 sequences, almost 30% of them seen once, and the ten largest clones take 10%. The same data also contributed to another study, on T cells of mothers and their children.

Material for sequencing was blood. Receptors originate from a woman in her 40s in good health.

This clonotype was observed a single time. The chain links TRBV20-1 to TRBJ1-2; possibly TRBD1 for D (6 bases). V was cut by 7 bases and J by 8 bases, with 23 bases left in between. The CDR3 loop spans 14 amino acids. The germline CDR1 and CDR2 sequences are DFQATT and SNEGSKA (reference sequence). Here the CDR3 reads CSVRWTEDLGGYTF. CDR3 coding DNA: TGCAGTGTTCGTTGGACAGAGGACTTAGGGGGCTACACCTTC.

This clonotype has ten or more counts. The V call is TRBV4-3, the J call TRBJ2-1; 10 bases match TRBD1. The CDR3 is 14 amino acids. Germline values: CDR1 LGHNA, CDR2 YSLEER. J lost 10 bases, V lost 8 bases, and 11 bases had no gene match. CDR3 amino acids: CASGRDRGKGEQFF. Written as DNA, the CDR3 is TGCGCCAGCGGTCGGGACAGGGGAAAAGGGGAGCAGTTCTTC.

The rearrangement uses TRBV6-6 and TRBJ2-7; 8 bases map to TRBD1. The CDR3 loop spans 14 amino acids. Germline V gene lookup returns CDR1 MNHNY and CDR2 SVGAGI (reference sequence). V gave up 7 bases and J gave up 5 bases; unmatched junction bases: 10. In DNA, the CDR3 is TGTGCCAGCAACCAACCGGGACAGGTAGACGAGCAGTACTTC. Translating gives CASNQPGQVDEQYF.

The table lists this clonotype with many counts. The chain joins TRBV24-1 to TRBJ2-7; 8 bases line up with TRBD1. The CDR3 runs to 15 residues. Trimming took 3 bases from V and 5 from J; bases not matched to a gene: 8. Germline V CDR1 and CDR2: KGHDR, SFDVKD. The DNA of the CDR3 is TGTGCCACCAGTGATGGACAGGGAACCCTACACGAGCAGTACTTC. It is translated as CATSDGQGTLHEQYF.

CDR3 loop: CASSPGKGREETQYF. The CDR3 nucleotides read TGTGCCAGCTCCCCCGGGAAGGGTCGAGAGGAGACCCAGTACTTC. The chain carries TRBV18 and TRBJ2-5; tentative D call: TRBD2 (5 bases). The CDR3 has 15 residues. Germline V gene lookup returns CDR1 KGHSH and CDR2 LQKENI. Trimming removed 6 bases from V and 5 bases from J, with 19 bases in between.

This clonotype was detected many times. The genes are TRBV4-3 and TRBJ1-4; D not resolved. Trimming took 0 bases from V and 5 from J, leaving 10 bases between them. Germline values: CDR1 LGHNA, CDR2 YSLEER. This CDR3 has 15 amino acids. This chain's CDR3 is CASSQERWQNEKLFF. CDR3 DNA: TGCGCCAGCAGCCAAGAGAGATGGCAGAATGAAAAACTGTTTTTT.

This clonotype showed up just a few times. Compared with germline, one end of the junction differs, possibly owing to a read error. This rearrangement joins TRBV14 to TRBJ1-2; D unclear. This CDR3 has 16 residues. Germline CDR1 SGHDN, CDR2 FVKESK. CDR3 DNA sequence: TGTGCCAACAGCCAAGATGGCCTCCCGAGCGGCTATGGCTACACCTTC. Amino acids: CANSQDGLPSGYGYTF.

A word on this clonotype: A much larger clone lies one base from this, so it may be a read error. The J gene is TRBJ2-7, the V gene TRBV7-2, with 7 bases lining up with TRBD1. Germline CDR1 reads SGHTA; CDR2 reads FQGNSA. This CDR3 is built from 14 residues. The CDR3 here is CVSSSTGLEYEQYF. The CDR3 nucleotides read TGTGTCAGCAGCTCGACAGGGCTTGAGTACGAGCAGTACTTC. The full variable domain, in which reference TRBV7-2 and TRBJ2-7 provide the parts outside the CDR3, is GAGVSQSPSNKVTEKGKDVELRCDPISGHTALYWYRQSLGQGLEFLIYFQGNSAPDKSGLPSDRFSAERTGGSVSTLTIQRTQQEDSAVYLCVSSSTGLEYEQYFGPGTRLTVT.

This clonotype was observed many times. The genes are TRBV4-1 and TRBJ2-7; TRBD1 is a possible D gene (6 bases). There are 14 residues in the CDR3. From germline, CDR1 is MGHRA and CDR2 YSYEKL. V was shortened by 1 base and J by 3 bases, with 10 bases between the two germline ends. This CDR3 is CASSQVQGNYEQYF. CDR3 DNA: TGCGCCAGCAGCCAAGTCCAGGGGAACTACGAGCAGTACTTC.

This clonotype was seen only a few times. V and J are TRBV9 and TRBJ2-7, with D maybe TRBD2 (7 bases). CDR1 SGDLS and CDR2 YYNGEE come from the germline V gene. The CDR3 extends over 14 amino acids. V was shortened by 0 bases and J by 7 bases, with 14 bases between the two germline ends. The CDR3 sequence: CASSVEVRGAEQYF. CDR3 DNA sequence: TGTGCCAGCAGCGTAGAAGTTCGGGGGGCGGAGCAGTACTTC.